These 14 T cell receptor beta chains were sequenced from one sample in a study of lymphopenia after photon versus proton radiotherapy. The protocol was immunoSEQ multiplex PCR, while the TCRdb copy is restricted to in-frame clones and leaves out a portion. The data hold fewer than 25,000 clones, with around nine tenths observed a single time. This specimen was peripheral blood, taken from a patient treated with proton-based radiotherapy. These receptors all stem from an elderly man with esophageal cancer.

This clone was counted between two and nine times. The chain is built from TRBV19 and TRBJ2-6, with D possibly TRBD1 on 6 matching bases. CDR1 is LNHDA, CDR2 SQIVND, per germline (reference sequence). Trimming took 6 bases from V and 0 from J, leaving 15 bases between them. This CDR3 has 17 residues. The CDR3 coding sequence is TGTGCCAGTAGGGCGGACAGATATTTCTCTGGGGCCAACGTCCTGACTTTC. It codes for CASRADRYFSGANVLTF.

The rearrangement uses TRBV5-1 and TRBJ2-1; the D gene is possibly TRBD1 (6 bases). Trimming stripped 4 bases from V and 0 bases from J, with 11 bases between. The CDR3 consists of 15 residues. Germline CDR1 SGHRS, CDR2 YFSETQ. CDR3 sequence reads: CASSKQGGSYNEQFF. In nucleotides, the CDR3 is TGCGCCAGCAGCAAACAGGGTGGCTCCTACAATGAGCAGTTCTTC.

This clone has more than one count but fewer than ten. V gene TRBV2 combines with J gene TRBJ1-2, with 7 bases matching TRBD1. CDR1 is SNHLY, CDR2 FYNNEI, per germline. The CDR3 length is 12 residues. V gave up 9 bases and J gave up 4 bases; unmatched junction bases: 5. The CDR3 here is CARGRTGYGYTF. The CDR3 DNA follows: TGTGCCAGGGGACGGACAGGCTATGGCTACACCTTC. The full variable domain, its missing parts supplied by reference TRBV2 and TRBJ1-2, is EPEVTQTPSHQVTQMGQEVILRCVPISNHLYFYWYRQILGQKVEFLVSFYNNEISEKSEIFDDQFSVERPDGSNFTLKIRSTKLEDSAMYFCARGRTGYGYTFGSGTRLTVV.

V gene TRBV6-1 combines with J gene TRBJ1-2, with a possible D match to TRBD1 (6 bases). Germline V CDR1 and CDR2: MNHNS, SASEGT. V was cut by 4 bases and J by 7 bases, with 16 bases left in between. This CDR3 has 14 amino acids. The CDR3 is CASSGGGVGLGYTF. DNA of the CDR3: TGTGCCAGCAGTGGAGGGGGTGTTGGGCTTGGCTACACCTTC.

The V and J genes are TRBV5-1 and TRBJ2-7; D possibly corresponds to TRBD1 (6 bases). Germline V gene sequence: CDR1 SGHRS, CDR2 YFSETQ. Trimming shortened V by 5 bases and J by 0 bases, and 18 bases separated the two germline ends. This CDR3 has 16 amino acids. CDR3 amino acids: CASSRVGTRSSYEQYF. CDR3 nucleotide sequence: TGCGCCAGCAGTAGGGTGGGGACACGGAGCTCCTACGAGCAGTACTTC.

As concerns this clone: One end of the junction varies from germline; a read error may be responsible. The chain uses TRBV7-7 and TRBJ2-1; 9 nucleotides line up with TRBD2. This CDR3 has 17 residues. Germline V gene sequence: CDR1 SSHAT, CDR2 FNYEAQ (reference sequence). CDR3 in DNA: TGTGCTAGCAGCCCAAGCTACGGGGCGGGGGGGCACAATGAGCAGTTCTTC. The encoded protein is CASSPSYGAGGHNEQFF.

The rearrangement uses TRBV9 and TRBJ2-3, with 9 bases lining up with TRBD1. The V segment lost 6 bases and the J segment 6 bases; nucleotides outside the gene matches: 8. The CDR3 spans 14 residues. Per the germline V gene, CDR1 is SGDLS and CDR2 is YYNGEE. Here the CDR3 reads CASKRTGDSDTQYF. CDR3 nucleotide sequence: TGTGCCAGCAAAAGGACAGGGGACTCTGATACGCAGTATTTT.

V and J are TRBV2 and TRBJ2-2; possible D gene TRBD2, 6 bases. CDR1 is SNHLY, CDR2 FYNNEI, per germline. This CDR3 spans 14 amino acids. V lost 8 bases and J lost 4, with 14 bases in between. CDR3 sequence (DNA): TGTGCCAGCGGTATTGGGCGGGGCACCGGGGAGCTGTTTTTT. This gives the protein CASGIGRGTGELFF.

The rearrangement uses TRBV27 and TRBJ1-5, with D uncertain. CDR1 MNHEY and CDR2 SMNVEV come from the germline V gene (reference sequence). The V end lost 0 bases, the J end lost 1 base, and 10 bases lay between the germline ends. This CDR3 spans 16 amino acids. DNA of the CDR3: TGTGCCAGCAGTTTATCTTTCGGTGGGAGCAATCAGCCCCAGCATTTT. Protein product: CASSLSFGGSNQPQHF.

The chain combines TRBV5-4 with TRBJ2-7; D may match TRBD1 or TRBD2 (5 bases each). Germline CDR1 reads SGHNT; CDR2 reads YYREEE (reference sequence). This CDR3 is 15 amino acids long. The ends were cut back, 4 bases at V and 2 bases at J, with 16 bases in the middle. DNA of the CDR3: TGTGCCAGCAGCCAAGACAGAGGGTCCCCCTACGAGCAGTACTTC. As protein: CASSQDRGSPYEQYF.

The chain uses TRBV13 and TRBJ2-3; 13 bases agree with TRBD2. Germline CDR1 PRHDT, CDR2 FYEKMQ (reference sequence). The CDR3 consists of 18 residues. Trimming took 0 bases from V and 4 from J; bases not matched to a gene: 7. CDR3 nucleotide sequence: TGTGCCAGCAGCTTAGGAGGACTAGCGGGAGTTAGTCCAGATACGCAGTATTTT. This codes for CASSLGGLAGVSPDTQYF.

The rearrangement uses TRBV7-2 and TRBJ1-5; D is unclear. There are 15 residues in the CDR3. Trimming pared 1 base from V and 3 bases from J, leaving 10 bases between. The germline gives CDR1 SGHTA, CDR2 FQGNSA. CDR3 bases: TGTGCCAGCAGCTTAGTCGGCGGGAACAATCAGCCCCAGCATTTT. It translates to CASSLVGGNNQPQHF.

The chain links TRBV10-3 to TRBJ2-3; perhaps TRBD2 as D (5 bases). CDR1 and CDR2 from the germline V gene are ENHRY and SYGVKD. The V and J ends lost 2 bases and 7 bases respectively, with 13 bases between them. The CDR3 contains 14 residues. The CDR3 sequence is CAISEDGTGYTQYF. CDR3 DNA sequence: TGTGCCATCAGTGAGGACGGAACGGGGTATACGCAGTATTTT.

This clone was seen only once. The gene calls are TRBV21-1 and TRBJ2-7; the D segment call TRBD1 is taken from the table without a DNA check. TRBV21-1 is a pseudogene locus. This CDR3 has 15 residues. In nucleotides, the CDR3 is TGTGCCAGCAGCGCCCCCGGGACAGGGGGCTTCGAGCAGTACTTC. It encodes CASSAPGTGGFEQYF.